Presented here are 19 T cell receptor beta chains from one specimen sequenced in a study of blood T cell repertoires in COVID-19. Libraries were prepared by immunoSEQ multiplex PCR; TCRdb keeps only in-frame clonotypes and omits some of them. The sample consists of roughly 150,000 clones, roughly 88% of them appearing once. The sequenced sample consisted of peripheral blood. These receptors came from a human donor in a cohort sampled during active COVID-19.

The V gene is TRBV19, the J gene TRBJ2-7; 10 positions match TRBD2. J gave up 0 bases and V 3 bases, and 2 bases lay outside the gene matches. The CDR3 is made up of 15 amino acids. Looked up from germline, CDR1 is LNHDA and CDR2 is SQIVND (reference sequence). CDR3 DNA sequence: TGTGCCAGTAGTATCGCTAGCGGGAGCTCCTACGAGCAGTACTTC. This gives the protein CASSIASGSSYEQYF.

This clone was picked up a small number of times. V is TRBV3-1 (or the pseudogene TRBV3-2) and J is TRBJ2-2, with D perhaps TRBD2 (6 bases). V was trimmed by 4 bases and J by 1 base, leaving 16 bases between them. The CDR3 loop spans 17 amino acids. The germline V gene has CDR1 LGHDT and CDR2 YNNKEL (reference sequence). This chain's CDR3 is CASSPVGGFGNTGELFF. Written as DNA, the CDR3 is TGTGCCAGCAGCCCGGTCGGAGGGTTCGGGAACACCGGGGAGCTGTTTTTT.

J is TRBJ1-3 and V is TRBV7-8; 9 nucleotides line up with TRBD1. Germline trimming cut 6 bases from V and 4 bases from J; bases unmatched to any gene: 4. CDR3 length: 14 amino acids. The germline gives CDR1 SGHVS, CDR2 FQNEAQ. CDR3: CASRPGTGGNTIYF. Here the CDR3 DNA reads TGTGCCAGCAGGCCCGGGACAGGGGGAAACACCATATATTTT.

The chain employs TRBV28 and TRBJ1-5; 10 positions agree with TRBD1. V was pared by 3 bases and J by 0 bases, with 5 bases of the junction left unmatched. Germline V gene lookup returns CDR1 MDHEN and CDR2 SYDVKM. The CDR3 is 17 residues long. CDR3 nucleotide sequence: TGTGCCAGCAGTTTGACGACAGGGGGCTCTAGCAATCAGCCCCAGCATTTT. Amino acids: CASSLTTGGSSNQPQHF.

This clone was seen just once. This rearrangement joins TRBV27 to TRBJ2-7; 9 bases line up with TRBD1. This CDR3 spans 15 amino acids. Germline CDR1 MNHEY, CDR2 SMNVEV (reference sequence). With V trimmed by 4 bases and J by 2 bases, 6 bases remained unmatched. This chain's CDR3 is CASSSWTGVPYEQYF. The CDR3 DNA reads as TGTGCCAGCAGTTCCTGGACAGGGGTTCCCTACGAGCAGTACTTC.

The chain joins TRBV6-5 to TRBJ2-1; D possibly corresponds to TRBD2 (6 bases). CDR3 length equals 14 residues. Germline V gene sequence: CDR1 MNHEY, CDR2 SVGAGI. V shed 4 bases and J shed 6 bases, with 13 bases lying between them. This CDR3 reads CASSFSGLRNEQFF. The CDR3 DNA reads TGTGCCAGCAGTTTCTCGGGACTCCGCAATGAGCAGTTCTTC.

This rearrangement joins TRBV3-1 (or the pseudogene TRBV3-2) to TRBJ2-5, with D uncertain. Germline CDR1 is LGHDT and CDR2 is YNNKEL (reference sequence). Trimming stripped 0 bases from V and 5 bases from J, with 13 bases between. CDR3 length equals 15 residues. The CDR3 DNA sequence: TGTGCCAGCAGCCAAGATCCAAGAGCGTGGGAGACCCAGTACTTC. It specifies CASSQDPRAWETQYF.

This clone was detected only once. V and J are TRBV5-8 and TRBJ1-1; tentatively, D is TRBD1 (5 bases). The CDR3 has 13 amino acids. The V gene lost 5 bases and the J gene lost 8 bases, with 16 bases spanning the gap. The germline CDR1 and CDR2 sequences are SGHTS and YDEGEE. The CDR3 sequence: CASSRSGGVEAFF. In nucleotides, the CDR3 is TGTGCCAGCAGTCGATCAGGAGGGGTCGAAGCTTTCTTT. Combining the CDR3 with reference TRBV5-8 and TRBJ1-1 gives the whole variable domain EAGVTQSPTHLIKTRGQQATLRCSPISGHTSVYWYQQALGLGLQFLLWYDEGEERNRGNFPPRFSGRQFPNYSSELNVNALELEDSALYLCASSRSGGVEAFFGQGTRLTVV.

This clone has only one observation. CDR3 loop: CASSESRGLSTDTQYF. Here the CDR3 DNA reads TGTGCCAGCAGTGAATCTCGGGGACTTAGCACAGATACGCAGTATTTT. The V and J genes are TRBV25-1 and TRBJ2-3; TRBD2 is a possible D gene (6 bases). Germline V gene sequence: CDR1 MGHDK, CDR2 SYGVNS. Trimming took 1 base from V and 0 from J, leaving 11 bases between them. The CDR3 loop spans 16 amino acids.

The chain recombines TRBV3-1 (or the pseudogene TRBV3-2) with TRBJ2-7; TRBD2 might be the D (7 bases). The CDR3 length is 16 residues. Trimming took off 1 base at V and 0 bases at J, with 13 bases between the two ends. From germline, CDR1 is LGHDT and CDR2 YNNKEL (reference sequence). CDR3 protein: CASSQAPGGPSYEQYF. The CDR3 DNA follows: TGTGCCAGCAGCCAAGCTCCGGGGGGCCCCTCCTACGAGCAGTACTTC.

This chain uses TRBV2 with TRBJ2-2; 7 nucleotides line up with TRBD1. Trimming at V came to 5 bases and at J to 6 bases, leaving 9 bases not matched to a gene. The CDR3 totals 15 residues. Germline V lookup: CDR1 SNHLY, CDR2 FYNNEI. CDR3 DNA: TGTGCCAGCAGTCAGACAGGGTATAATTCCGGGGAGCTGTTTTTT. It yields the protein CASSQTGYNSGELFF.

The V gene is TRBV5-1, the J gene TRBJ2-1; 8 nucleotides line up with TRBD2. Germline assignment: CDR1 SGHRS and CDR2 YFSETQ. The length of the CDR3 is 15 residues. With 2 bases clipped from V and 9 bases from J, the junction kept 10 bases outside the gene matches. The CDR3 loop reads CASSLGTRVTGEQFF. The CDR3 DNA sequence: TGCGCCAGCAGCTTAGGGACTAGAGTGACTGGTGAGCAGTTCTTC.

The V gene is TRBV29-1, the J gene TRBJ2-2, with TRBD1 identical over 10 bases. Germline CDR1 is SQVTM and CDR2 is ANQGSEA. Germline trimming cut 3 bases from V and 2 bases from J; bases unmatched to any gene: 6. CDR3 length: 16 residues. In nucleotides, the CDR3 is TGCAGCGTTGAGATAAGGGACAGGGGAAACACCGGGGAGCTGTTTTTT. This encodes CSVEIRDRGNTGELFF.

The chain couples TRBV3-1 (or the pseudogene TRBV3-2) to TRBJ1-2; perhaps TRBD1 as D (5 bases). This CDR3 has 14 residues. The V end was cut by 0 bases, the J end by 4 bases, with 9 bases between. CDR1 and CDR2 (germline): LGHDT, YNNKEL (reference sequence). The CDR3 coding sequence is TGTGCCAGCAGCCAAGATGGGGCCTCCTATGGCTACACCTTC. Protein: CASSQDGASYGYTF.

The chain combines TRBV19 with TRBJ2-1; 10 nucleotides align to TRBD1. The J segment lost 12 bases and the V segment lost 11 bases, leaving 16 bases of the junction unmatched. The germline gives CDR1 LNHDA, CDR2 SQIVND (reference sequence). The CDR3 is 14 residues long. The CDR3 sequence is CASSSGQGLSAQFF. The DNA for the CDR3 is TGTGCCTCCTCATCGGGACAGGGGTTATCTGCGCAGTTCTTC.

This clone was seen only once. The CDR3 sequence is CASSLNGGRNTDTQYF. In DNA, the CDR3 is TGTGCCAGCTCACTGAACGGGGGGAGAAACACAGATACGCAGTATTTT. This chain connects TRBV18 to TRBJ2-3; 7 bases match TRBD2. Trimming removed 4 bases from V and 2 bases from J; junction bases left unmatched: 9. This CDR3 comprises 16 residues. The germline gives CDR1 KGHSH, CDR2 LQKENI.

Ten or more counts support this clone. This sequence joins TRBV29-1 and TRBJ1-1, with D tentatively TRBD1 (5 bases). Trimming cost V 8 bases and J 1 base, with 11 bases left between them. Germline V CDR1 and CDR2: SQVTM, ANQGSEA. CDR3 length: 12 amino acids. CDR3 sequence reads: CSPGGGNTEAFF. DNA of the CDR3: TGCAGCCCTGGGGGGGGGAACACTGAAGCTTTCTTT.

The rearrangement uses TRBV6-5 and TRBJ2-1, with D perhaps matching TRBD1 (5 bases). Trimming removed 6 bases from V and 10 bases from J, with 13 bases in between. Germline CDR1 is MNHEY and CDR2 is SVGAGI. The CDR3 contains 12 residues. CDR3 DNA: TGTGCCAGCAGCCTGGGGCCTGGGGAGCAGTTCTTC. Protein product: CASSLGPGEQFF.

This clone was counted once. V usage is TRBV10-3 and J usage is TRBJ1-2; D is unresolved. Germline lookup yields CDR1 ENHRY and CDR2 SYGVKD. With 3 bases removed from V and 6 bases from J, the gap between germline ends came to 23 bases. This CDR3 has 17 residues. Here the CDR3 reads CAISDRTERGNSNGYTF. The CDR3 DNA follows: TGTGCCATCAGTGATCGCACAGAAAGAGGGAACTCGAATGGCTACACCTTC.